Following are 15 T cell receptor beta chains from one sample sequenced in a study of blood T cell repertoires in COVID-19. The table came from immunoSEQ multiplex PCR; TCRdb's copy has only in-frame clones and leaves some out. The data contain 240,000 or so clones, 87% of them singletons. Material: peripheral blood. The receptors here all came from a man between 60 and 70 years old who had recovered from COVID-19.

The gene calls are TRBV6-1 and TRBJ1-5; 7 bases align to TRBD1. The germline gives CDR1 MNHNS, CDR2 SASEGT. The CDR3 totals 14 residues. The J segment lost 4 bases and the V segment lost 2 bases, leaving 2 bases of the junction unmatched. The CDR3 DNA sequence: TGTGCCAGCAGTGAAATACAGGGGAATCAGCCCCAGCATTTT. It yields the protein CASSEIQGNQPQHF.

The rearrangement links TRBV12-3 or TRBV12-4 to TRBJ2-7; weak D call: TRBD2 (6 bases). V was clipped by 2 bases and J by 4 bases, with 6 bases between them. The CDR3 contains 12 residues. The CDR3 nucleotides read TGTGCCAGCAGTTTACGGGGGTACGAGCAGTACGTC. Amino acids: CASSLRGYEQYV.

The chain combines TRBV3-1 (or the pseudogene TRBV3-2) with TRBJ2-2; possible D gene TRBD2, 6 bases. The V end was cut by 8 bases, the J end by 0 bases, with 22 bases between. The CDR3 sequence is 18 residues long. Germline loops: CDR1 LGHDT, CDR2 YNNKEL (reference sequence). The CDR3 DNA follows: TGTGCCAGCGGGGATACCCGGGGGAGCTCCGCGAACACCGGGGAGCTGTTTTTT. It is translated as CASGDTRGSSANTGELFF.

The chain has TRBV30 and TRBJ1-1; D is perhaps TRBD1 (6 bases). With 4 bases removed from V and 5 bases from J, the gap between germline ends came to 23 bases. The CDR3 length is 16 residues. Germline CDR1 reads GTSNPN; CDR2 reads SVGIG (reference sequence). The CDR3 region has the DNA TGTGCCTGGACCCGAAGGGGACCTACAGGGAGTACTGAAGCTTTCTTT. Translation: CAWTRRGPTGSTEAFF.

The chain uses TRBV3-1 (or the pseudogene TRBV3-2) and TRBJ1-1; D might be TRBD1 (5 bases). CDR1 is LGHDT, CDR2 YNNKEL, per germline (reference sequence). V lost 6 bases, J lost 4 bases, and 12 bases lay in between. The CDR3 has 13 residues. CDR3 region: CASRKAGGTEAFF. CDR3 nucleotides: TGTGCCAGCAGAAAAGCGGGGGGCACTGAAGCTTTCTTT.

The chain employs TRBV18 and TRBJ2-7, with unresolved D. The CDR3 is 13 amino acids. Germline CDR1 KGHSH, CDR2 LQKENI. The V and J ends lost 2 bases and 5 bases respectively, with 10 bases between them. The CDR3 spells CASSPFPRDEQYF. The CDR3 DNA sequence: TGTGCCAGCTCACCATTTCCCCGAGACGAGCAGTACTTC.

The chain has TRBV7-2 and TRBJ2-1, with D unresolved. Trimming took off 1 base at V and 4 bases at J, with 14 bases between the two ends. CDR1 is SGHTA, CDR2 FQGNSA, per germline. This CDR3 has 16 residues. This chain's CDR3 is CASSLDWQASYNEQFF. CDR3 DNA: TGTGCCAGCAGCTTAGATTGGCAGGCCTCTTACAATGAGCAGTTCTTC.

V gene TRBV28 combines with J gene TRBJ2-7; 11 bases line up with TRBD1. Germline V gene sequence: CDR1 MDHEN, CDR2 SYDVKM. The CDR3 consists of 15 residues. The V segment lost 6 bases and the J segment 7 bases; nucleotides outside the gene matches: 11. CDR3 sequence reads: CASSQPGQGVEEQYF. The DNA for the CDR3 is TGTGCCAGCAGCCAACCGGGACAGGGGGTGGAGGAGCAGTACTTC.

On this clone itself: In the same sample, other DNA sequences code for this CDR3. The rearrangement joins TRBV2 to TRBJ2-1, with 12 nucleotides matching TRBD2. The CDR3 covers 15 residues. The germline V gene encodes CDR1 SNHLY and CDR2 FYNNEI. V was pared by 6 bases and J by 2 bases, with 2 bases of the junction left unmatched. The CDR3 DNA follows: TGTGCCAGCAGACGGACTAGCGGGACCTACAATGAGCAGTTCTTC. It translates to CASRRTSGTYNEQFF.

The V call is TRBV7-2, the J call TRBJ1-6, with 9 bases identical to TRBD1. CDR1 is SGHTA, CDR2 FQGNSA, per germline. This CDR3 has 16 residues. Trimming cost V 3 bases and J 5 bases; bases outside gene matches: 5. CDR3: CASSFLGTGNNSPLHF. Written as DNA, the CDR3 is TGTGCCAGCAGCTTCCTTGGGACAGGGAATAATTCACCCCTCCACTTT.

The rearrangement uses TRBV20-1 and TRBJ1-1, with 8 bases lining up with TRBD1. After removal of 3 bases from V and 2 bases from J, the junction contained 5 bases not matched to a gene. The length of the CDR3 is 14 residues. The V gene's germline CDR1 is DFQATT and CDR2 SNEGSKA (reference sequence). CDR3 sequence: CSASSDRENTEAFF. DNA for the CDR3: TGCAGTGCTAGTTCGGACAGGGAAAACACTGAAGCTTTCTTT.

The chain combines TRBV7-9 with TRBJ2-3, with unresolved D. Trimming took off 1 base at V and 3 bases at J, with 8 bases between the two ends. The CDR3 runs to 14 residues. Per the germline V gene, CDR1 is SEHNR and CDR2 is FQNEAQ (reference sequence). As DNA, the CDR3 is TGTGCCAGCAGCTTAGTTCGTAGTACAGATACGCAGTATTTT. Protein: CASSLVRSTDTQYF.

J is TRBJ1-1 and V is TRBV6-5, with 9 nucleotides matching TRBD1. CDR3 length equals 13 residues. V gave up 5 bases and J gave up 5 bases; unmatched junction bases: 3. CDR1 MNHEY and CDR2 SVGAGI come from the germline V gene. In DNA, the CDR3 is TGTGCCAGCAGTACAGGGGGCTGGACTGAAGCTTTCTTT. Its translation is CASSTGGWTEAFF.

The V gene is TRBV5-4, the J gene TRBJ2-5, with 8 bases fitting TRBD2. Germline CDR1 SGHNT, CDR2 YYREEE (reference sequence). V lost 4 bases to trimming and J lost 1 base; unmatched junction nucleotides: 3. The CDR3 has 14 amino acids. For the CDR3, the DNA is TGTGCCAGCAGCCCCGGGACTAGCCAAGAGACCCAGTACTTC. Translating it yields CASSPGTSQETQYF.

The gene calls are TRBV3-1 (or the pseudogene TRBV3-2) and TRBJ2-7; 11 nucleotides align to TRBD2. V was clipped by 0 bases and J by 2 bases; unmatched bases: 6. Germline V gene data show CDR1 as LGHDT and CDR2 as YNNKEL (reference sequence). There are 17 residues in the CDR3. The CDR3 sequence is CASSQDLELAGAYEQYF. The DNA for the CDR3 is TGTGCCAGCAGCCAAGATCTAGAACTAGCGGGGGCCTACGAGCAGTACTTC.